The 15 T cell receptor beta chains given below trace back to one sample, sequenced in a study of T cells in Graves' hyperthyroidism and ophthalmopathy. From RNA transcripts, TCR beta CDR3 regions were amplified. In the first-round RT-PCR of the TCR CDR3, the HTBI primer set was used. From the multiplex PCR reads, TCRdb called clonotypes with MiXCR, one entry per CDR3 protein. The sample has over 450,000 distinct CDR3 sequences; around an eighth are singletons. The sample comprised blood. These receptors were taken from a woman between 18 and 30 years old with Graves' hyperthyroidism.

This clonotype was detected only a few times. In nucleotides, the CDR3 is TGTGCCTGGAGTCCCTCGAGGCGCGACGGAGAGACCCAGTACTTC. Translating gives CAWSPSRRDGETQYF. The gene calls are TRBV30 and TRBJ2-5; no firm D call. This CDR3 comprises 15 residues. The ends were cut back, 2 bases at V and 4 bases at J, with 17 bases in the middle. Germline CDR1 is GTSNPN and CDR2 is SVGIG (reference sequence).

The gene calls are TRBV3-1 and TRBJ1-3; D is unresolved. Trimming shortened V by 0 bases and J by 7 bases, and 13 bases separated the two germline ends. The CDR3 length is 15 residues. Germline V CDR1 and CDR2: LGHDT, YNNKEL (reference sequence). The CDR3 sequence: CASSQDLGGRNTIYF. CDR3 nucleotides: TGTGCCAGCAGCCAAGATCTAGGTGGTCGCAACACCATATATTTT.

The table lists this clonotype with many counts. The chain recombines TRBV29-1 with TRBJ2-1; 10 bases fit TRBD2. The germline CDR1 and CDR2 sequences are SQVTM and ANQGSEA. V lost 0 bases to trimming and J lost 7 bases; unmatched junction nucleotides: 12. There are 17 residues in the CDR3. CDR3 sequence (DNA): TGCAGCGTTGAAGATCGCGGGGCTAGCGGGAGTAGAAATGAGCAGTTCTTC. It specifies CSVEDRGASGSRNEQFF.

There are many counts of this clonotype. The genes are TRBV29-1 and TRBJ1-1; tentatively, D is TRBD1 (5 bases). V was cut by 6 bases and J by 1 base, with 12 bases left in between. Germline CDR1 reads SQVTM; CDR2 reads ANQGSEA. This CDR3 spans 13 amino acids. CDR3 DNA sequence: TGCAGCGTAACCGGGGCCGGGAACACTGAAGCTTTCTTT. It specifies CSVTGAGNTEAFF.

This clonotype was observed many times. Here the CDR3 reads CASSRDRRGYEQYF. The CDR3 DNA follows: TGTGCCAGTAGTAGGGACAGGCGAGGCTACGAGCAGTACTTC. The chain is built from TRBV19 and TRBJ2-7; 8 bases are shared with TRBD1. The CDR3 has 14 amino acids. The germline V gene has CDR1 LNHDA and CDR2 SQIVND (reference sequence). The ends lost 4 bases at V and 3 bases at J; junction bases unmatched: 5. Full variable domain (remainder filled in from reference TRBV19 and TRBJ2-7): DGGITQSPKYLFRKEGQNVTLSCEQNLNHDAMYWYRQDPGQGLRLIYYSQIVNDFQKGDIAEGYSVSREKKESFPLTVTSAQKNPTAFYLCASSRDRRGYEQYFGPGTRLTVT.

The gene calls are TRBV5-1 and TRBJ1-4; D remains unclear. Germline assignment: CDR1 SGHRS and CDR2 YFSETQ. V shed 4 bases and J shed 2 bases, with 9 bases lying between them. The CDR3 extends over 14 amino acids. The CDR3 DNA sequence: TGCGCCAGCAGCCAAGAGGCCACTAATGAAAAACTGTTTTTT. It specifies CASSQEATNEKLFF.

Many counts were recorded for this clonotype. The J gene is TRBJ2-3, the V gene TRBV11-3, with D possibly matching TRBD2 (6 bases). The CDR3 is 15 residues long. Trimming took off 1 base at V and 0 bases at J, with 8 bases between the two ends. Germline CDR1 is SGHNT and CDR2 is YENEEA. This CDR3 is CASSLVAASTDTQYF. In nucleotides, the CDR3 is TGTGCCAGCAGCTTAGTAGCGGCTAGCACAGATACGCAGTATTTT.

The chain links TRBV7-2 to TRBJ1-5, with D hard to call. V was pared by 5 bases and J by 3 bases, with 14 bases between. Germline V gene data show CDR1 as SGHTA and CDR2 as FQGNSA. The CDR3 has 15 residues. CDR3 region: CASSLWTTYNQPQHF. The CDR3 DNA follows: TGTGCCAGCAGCCTGTGGACGACCTACAATCAGCCCCAGCATTTT.

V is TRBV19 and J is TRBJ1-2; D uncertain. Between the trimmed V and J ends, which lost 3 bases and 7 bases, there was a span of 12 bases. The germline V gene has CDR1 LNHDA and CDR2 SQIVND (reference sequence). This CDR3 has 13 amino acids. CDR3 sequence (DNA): TGTGCCAGTAGTATTGGGTCATTACGTGGCTACACCTTC. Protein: CASSIGSLRGYTF.

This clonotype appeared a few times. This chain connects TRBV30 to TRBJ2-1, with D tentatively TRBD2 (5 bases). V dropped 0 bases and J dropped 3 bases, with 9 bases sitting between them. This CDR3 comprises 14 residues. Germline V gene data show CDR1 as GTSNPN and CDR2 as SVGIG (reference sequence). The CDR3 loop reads CAWSVGGLYNEQFF. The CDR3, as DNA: TGTGCCTGGAGTGTGGGCGGGCTCTACAATGAGCAGTTCTTC. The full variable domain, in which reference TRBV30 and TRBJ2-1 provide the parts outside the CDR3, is SQTIHQWPATLVQPVGSPLSLECTVEGTSNPNLYWYRQAAGRGLQLLFYSVGIGQISSEVPQNLSASRPQDRQFILSSKKLLLSDSGFYLCAWSVGGLYNEQFFGPGTRLTVL.

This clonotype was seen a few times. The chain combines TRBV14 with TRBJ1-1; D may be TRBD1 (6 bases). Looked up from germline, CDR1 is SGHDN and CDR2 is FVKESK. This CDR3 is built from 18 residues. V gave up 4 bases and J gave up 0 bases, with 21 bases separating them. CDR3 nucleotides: TGTGCCAGCAGCCCTCGGTCGGGGGAAAAGGGGGTGAACACTGAAGCTTTCTTT. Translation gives CASSPRSGEKGVNTEAFF.

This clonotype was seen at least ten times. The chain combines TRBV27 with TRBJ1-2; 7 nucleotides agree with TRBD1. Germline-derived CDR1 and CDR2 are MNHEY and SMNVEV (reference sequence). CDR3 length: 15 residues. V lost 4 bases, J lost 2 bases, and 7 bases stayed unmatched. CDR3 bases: TGTGCCAGCAGTTCCCATGGGGGACAGAACTATGGCTACACCTTC. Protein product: CASSSHGGQNYGYTF.

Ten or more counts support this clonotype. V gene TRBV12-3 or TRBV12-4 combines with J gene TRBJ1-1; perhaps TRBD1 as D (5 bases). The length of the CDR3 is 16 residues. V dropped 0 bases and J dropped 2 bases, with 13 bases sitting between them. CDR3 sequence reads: CASSLAFGTPNTEAFF. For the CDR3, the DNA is TGTGCCAGCAGTTTAGCCTTCGGGACTCCTAACACTGAAGCTTTCTTT.

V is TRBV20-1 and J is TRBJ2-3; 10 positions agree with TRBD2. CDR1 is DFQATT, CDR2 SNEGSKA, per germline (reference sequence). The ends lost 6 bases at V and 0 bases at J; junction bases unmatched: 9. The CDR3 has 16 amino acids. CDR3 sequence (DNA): TGCAGTGCGGTTCCGGGACTAGCGTTTAGCACAGATACGCAGTATTTT. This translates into CSAVPGLAFSTDTQYF.

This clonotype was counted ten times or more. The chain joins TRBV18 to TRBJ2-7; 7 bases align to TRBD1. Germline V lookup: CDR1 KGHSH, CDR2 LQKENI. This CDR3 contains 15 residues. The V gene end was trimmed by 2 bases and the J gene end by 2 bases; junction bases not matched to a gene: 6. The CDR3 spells CASSPGDSWAYEQYF. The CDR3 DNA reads TGTGCCAGCTCACCAGGGGACAGTTGGGCCTACGAGCAGTACTTC.